The 27 T cell receptor beta chains below come from one sample, sequenced in a study of blood T cells in healthy people across ages. A sample-barcoded 5' primer and a J-beta primer mix were used in a second PCR of about 6 to 12 cycles. TCRdb re-called the 5' RACE reads with MiXCR, one entry per CDR3 protein. Altogether about 290,000 distinct CDR3 sequences are present, 25% to 30% being singletons, with the ten largest covering over 25%. The specimen was blood. These receptors were obtained from a woman in her 70s in good health.

This clonotype occurred a few times. The chain employs TRBV10-1 and TRBJ2-1, with 13 bases fitting TRBD2. The V gene end was trimmed by 3 bases and the J gene end by 9 bases; junction bases not matched to a gene: 11. Germline V gene data show CDR1 as WNHNN and CDR2 as SYGVQD (reference sequence). The CDR3 length is 17 residues. The CDR3 DNA reads as TGCGCCAGCAGTGACCGGACTAGCGGGAGTGGCGCAGGTGAGCAGTTCTTC. It encodes CASSDRTSGSGAGEQFF.

This clonotype was counted a few times. V usage is TRBV6-6 and J usage is TRBJ2-5, with 9 bases identical to TRBD2. The assigned J gene may be wrong: the sequence end matches TRBJ2-7 better. CDR1 is MNHNY, CDR2 SVGAGI, per germline (reference sequence). The CDR3 spans 15 residues. The CDR3 coding sequence is TGTGCCAGCAGTTACTTGCAAGCGGGAGGCTACGAGCAGTACTTC. Protein: CASSYLQAGGYEQYF.

This clonotype was seen more than once but under ten times. CDR3 bases: TGCGCCAGCAGCTTGTCTACGGGGATTAACACTGAAGCTTTCTTT. Translation: CASSLSTGINTEAFF. The gene calls are TRBV5-1 and TRBJ1-1; D ambiguous. V was shortened by 1 base and J by 2 bases, with 12 bases between the two germline ends. CDR3 length equals 15 residues. Germline V gives CDR1 SGHRS, CDR2 YFSETQ.

This clonotype was observed at least ten times. The J gene is TRBJ2-5, the V gene TRBV15; D remains ambiguous. V was shortened by 0 bases and J by 1 base, with 3 bases between the two germline ends. The CDR3 covers 13 residues. CDR1 LNHNV and CDR2 YYDKDF come from the germline V gene (reference sequence). The CDR3 sequence is CATSRDPQETQYF. The CDR3 DNA reads as TGTGCCACCAGCAGAGACCCCCAAGAGACCCAGTACTTC.

This clonotype was seen at least ten times. The CDR3 region has the DNA TGTGCCAGCAGTTCAGCGGGAGGGGGCTCCTACGAGCAGTACTTC. This sequence encodes CASSSAGGGSYEQYF. The J gene is TRBJ2-7, the V gene TRBV28; 10 nucleotides match TRBD2. This CDR3 spans 15 amino acids. V lost 4 bases, J lost 0 bases, and 3 bases stayed unmatched. CDR1 is MDHEN and CDR2 is SYDVKM in the germline V gene.

V and J are TRBV2 and TRBJ2-1; 8 bases line up with TRBD2. The CDR3 sequence is 15 residues long. J lost 4 bases, V lost 4 bases, and 6 bases had no gene match. The germline gives CDR1 SNHLY, CDR2 FYNNEI. CDR3 in DNA: TGTGCCAGCAGTGGCCTACTAGCGGAGTACAATGAGCAGTTCTTC. Its protein is CASSGLLAEYNEQFF.

This chain links TRBV12-3 or TRBV12-4 with TRBJ2-3; 13 bases map to TRBD2. This CDR3 has 15 residues. Germline trimming cut 5 bases from V and 5 bases from J; bases unmatched to any gene: 4. Here the CDR3 DNA reads TGTGCCAGCAGTCGACTAGCGGGAGGACAAGATACGCAGTATTTT. Translation gives CASSRLAGGQDTQYF.

The chain couples TRBV5-1 to TRBJ2-5; D uncertain. The CDR3 is 15 amino acids. V was cut by 0 bases and J by 1 base, with 10 bases left in between. CDR1 SGHRS and CDR2 YFSETQ come from the germline V gene. In DNA, the CDR3 is TGCGCCAGCAGCTTGGCCGGGCAGACCCAAGAGACCCAGTACTTC. This encodes CASSLAGQTQETQYF.

DNA for the CDR3: TGTGCCAGCAGTTACTCCCGGGAACCAAGGAAAGAGACCCAGTACTTC. Encoded protein: CASSYSREPRKETQYF. The chain uses TRBV6-6 and TRBJ2-5; tentative D call: TRBD2 (5 bases). Germline lookup yields CDR1 MNHNY and CDR2 SVGAGI (reference sequence). CDR3 length: 16 residues. The V end was cut by 0 bases, the J end by 3 bases, with 14 bases between.

The chain combines TRBV12-3 or TRBV12-4 with TRBJ2-5, with D uncertain. The CDR3 covers 12 residues. V was pared by 5 bases and J by 5 bases, with 9 bases between. The CDR3 coding sequence is TGTGCCAGCAGTGTATTTGATGAGACCCAGTACTTC. The encoded protein is CASSVFDETQYF.

CDR3: CASSFTLAGTGGWANEKLFF. The CDR3 DNA reads TGTGCCAGCAGCTTCACTTTGGCTGGGACAGGGGGGTGGGCTAATGAAAAACTGTTTTTT. The chain recombines TRBV5-5 with TRBJ1-4, with 11 positions matching TRBD1. Trimming cost V 2 bases and J 3 bases; bases outside gene matches: 15. The CDR3 is 20 amino acids. Germline loops: CDR1 SGHKS, CDR2 YYEKEE (reference sequence).

This clonotype was counted only a few times. The chain recombines TRBV6-1 with TRBJ1-3; 9 bases are shared with TRBD1. Trimming at V came to 6 bases and at J to 4 bases, leaving 16 bases not matched to a gene. Germline loops: CDR1 MNHNS, CDR2 SASEGT. The CDR3 is made up of 18 amino acids. CDR3: CASSGGPGQGLRGNTIYF. The CDR3, as DNA: TGTGCCAGCAGCGGCGGTCCGGGACAGGGTCTAAGAGGAAACACCATATATTTT.

The V gene is TRBV28, the J gene TRBJ2-7; D is possibly TRBD2 (6 bases). This CDR3 spans 13 amino acids. The germline V gene encodes CDR1 MDHEN and CDR2 SYDVKM. V was clipped by 6 bases and J by 5 bases, with 14 bases between them. The CDR3 protein is CASSSTSPHEQYF. Written as DNA, the CDR3 is TGTGCCAGCAGCTCCACTAGCCCCCACGAGCAGTACTTC.

In its sample, this clonotype was seen a few times. This chain uses TRBV2 with TRBJ1-6, with 11 bases fitting TRBD1. In germline, CDR1 is SNHLY, CDR2 FYNNEI. The CDR3 is 15 amino acids. With V trimmed by 6 bases and J by 9 bases, 7 bases remained unmatched. CDR3 region: CASSADRGPSSPLHF. Here the CDR3 DNA reads TGTGCCAGCAGCGCGGACAGGGGGCCCAGTTCACCCCTCCACTTT.

This clonotype was seen a few times. This rearrangement joins TRBV19 to TRBJ2-7; 7 nucleotides align to TRBD1. The CDR3 is 13 amino acids. The junction had 6 bases not matched to a gene; V was cut back by 5 bases and J by 5 bases. Germline V gene lookup returns CDR1 LNHDA and CDR2 SQIVND (reference sequence). CDR3 protein: CASSPIDRDEQYF. CDR3 nucleotide sequence: TGTGCCAGTAGTCCTATAGACAGGGACGAGCAGTACTTC.

This clonotype turned up a few times. The chain is built from TRBV7-2 and TRBJ2-1; no definite D call. This CDR3 has 14 residues. Germline CDR1 SGHTA, CDR2 FQGNSA. Trimming removed 5 bases from V and 7 bases from J, with 15 bases in between. The CDR3 nucleotides are TGTGCCAGCAGCCAAACCGGGCCAGTGAATGAGCAGTTCTTC. Protein: CASSQTGPVNEQFF.

This chain joins TRBV21-1 and TRBJ1-5; the DNA was not compared with TRBD1, the D call given in the table. TRBV21-1 represents a pseudogene. The CDR3 runs to 18 residues. CDR3 bases: TGTACCGGCAGCAAAAAAAAATCAGGGGGCCATAGCAATCAGCCCCAGCATTTT. Protein: CTGSKKKSGGHSNQPQHF.

The chain links TRBV7-2 to TRBJ2-7; D is perhaps TRBD1 (5 bases). The CDR3 totals 17 residues. V dropped 1 base and J dropped 5 bases, with 21 bases sitting between them. Germline CDR1 SGHTA, CDR2 FQGNSA. CDR3 residues: CASSLDGGDLGVDEQYF. In nucleotides, the CDR3 is TGTGCCAGCAGCTTAGACGGTGGAGACTTAGGGGTAGACGAGCAGTACTTC. Full variable domain (missing parts from reference TRBV7-2 and TRBJ2-7): GAGVSQSPSNKVTEKGKDVELRCDPISGHTALYWYRQSLGQGLEFLIYFQGNSAPDKSGLPSDRFSAERTGGSVSTLTIQRTQQEDSAVYLCASSLDGGDLGVDEQYFGPGTRLTVT.

J is TRBJ1-3 and V is TRBV4-2; no clear D. V shed 1 base and J shed 0 bases, with 13 bases lying between them. Germline lookup yields CDR1 LGHNA and CDR2 YNFKEQ. This CDR3 comprises 17 residues. CDR3 region: CASSQGLRTSSGNTIYF. The CDR3 DNA sequence: TGTGCCAGCAGCCAAGGACTCCGGACCTCCTCTGGAAACACCATATATTTT.

The chain links TRBV19 to TRBJ2-3; TRBD2 matches 8 bases. Germline V gene data show CDR1 as LNHDA and CDR2 as SQIVND (reference sequence). The V and J ends lost 7 bases and 4 bases, in that order; junction bases with no gene match: 7. This CDR3 has 14 amino acids. This CDR3 reads CASTGGRQADTQYF. The DNA for the CDR3 is TGTGCCAGTACTGGCGGGAGGCAAGCAGATACGCAGTATTTT.

This clonotype was seen more than once but under ten times. The chain employs TRBV20-1 and TRBJ2-5; D remains unclear. Per the germline V gene, CDR1 is DFQATT and CDR2 is SNEGSKA (reference sequence). The CDR3 spans 10 residues. V was clipped by 1 base and J by 5 bases, with 2 bases between them. The CDR3 nucleotides are TGCAGTGCTAGAGGGGAGACCCAGTACTTC. It translates to CSARGETQYF.

CDR3 in DNA: TGTGCCAGCAGAGCCGGGACAGGGCGCTACGAGCAGTACTTC. Protein product: CASRAGTGRYEQYF. The chain links TRBV27 to TRBJ2-7, with 9 bases aligning to TRBD1. The CDR3 sequence is 14 residues long. The V gene's germline CDR1 is MNHEY and CDR2 SMNVEV (reference sequence). V shed 6 bases and J 3 bases; nucleotides not matched to a gene: 6.

This clonotype was observed at least ten times. The genes are TRBV27 and TRBJ2-5; D gene ambiguous. The DNA end is more similar to TRBJ2-7, so the J call may be wrong. This CDR3 region has 14 residues. The V gene's germline CDR1 is MNHEY and CDR2 SMNVEV (reference sequence). CDR3 in DNA: TGTGCCAGCAGTCGGTACAGCCACTCCTACGAGCAGTACTTC. As protein: CASSRYSHSYEQYF.

This clonotype has a count of ten or more. The J gene is TRBJ1-2, the V gene TRBV20-1; D gene uncertain. The CDR3 totals 14 residues. CDR1 DFQATT and CDR2 SNEGSKA come from the germline V gene (reference sequence). V was shortened by 6 bases and J by 2 bases, with 16 bases between the two germline ends. The CDR3 sequence: CSAGLIEANYGYTF. CDR3 nucleotide sequence: TGCAGTGCCGGTTTAATCGAGGCCAACTATGGCTACACCTTC.

The V gene is TRBV18, the J gene TRBJ2-3; 7 bases are shared with TRBD1. Germline CDR1 reads KGHSH; CDR2 reads LQKENI. The CDR3 runs 14 residues. The trim removed 1 base at V and 4 bases at J, leaving 2 bases unmatched. The CDR3 protein is CASSPQGAADTQYF. CDR3 bases: TGTGCCAGCTCACCACAGGGGGCGGCAGATACGCAGTATTTT.

This clonotype occurred a few times. The chain is built from TRBV4-1 and TRBJ2-5; 13 bases are shared with TRBD2. The CDR3 runs to 15 residues. Unmatched junction bases numbered 2, after V lost 4 bases and J lost 3 bases. CDR1 is MGHRA, CDR2 YSYEKL, per germline. The CDR3 bases are TGCGCCAGCAGCCGCGGGACTAGCGGGGAAGAGACCCAGTACTTC. The encoded protein is CASSRGTSGEETQYF.

This clonotype was observed a few times. V is TRBV7-9 and J is TRBJ2-5; possible D gene TRBD1, 6 bases. The ends were cut back, 5 bases at V and 4 bases at J, with 17 bases in the middle. CDR3 length equals 15 residues. CDR1 SEHNR and CDR2 FQNEAQ come from the germline V gene (reference sequence). The CDR3 DNA reads TGTGCCAGCAGCCTCCTAGGGGGATTATCAGAGACCCAGTACTTC. This encodes CASSLLGGLSETQYF.